The present T cell receptor (beta chain) was sequenced within a study of T cell responses to AZD1222 COVID-19 vaccine. The study, taken as a whole, reports: In a largely white British group with more females than males, clonal diversity was possibly underestimated.

Here immunoSEQ multiplex PCR was the method, and the copy in TCRdb shows in-frame clones only, minus some. The sample includes roughly 150,000 clones, around nine tenths of them seen just once. Looked up from germline, CDR1 is LGHDT and CDR2 is YNNKEL (reference sequence). CDR3 size: 14 residues. The V and J ends lost 3 bases and 0 bases respectively, with 9 bases between them. Note on this clone: Antigen specificity is unknown.

The chain has TRBV3-1 (or the pseudogene TRBV3-2) and TRBJ2-7, with D maybe TRBD1 (5 bases). This TCR came from an adult in good health. The sample here was peripheral blood, taken on day 0 of AZD1222 vaccination. The CDR3 sequence is CASSHYRSSYEQYF. Written as DNA, the CDR3 is TGTGCCAGCAGCCACTACAGGAGCTCCTACGAGCAGTACTTC.